This TCR beta chain was obtained from a study of T-cell reconstitution after alpha-beta-depleted transplantation in children (dated by TCRdb to about 2016). At the level of the whole study: Using TCR repertoire profiling, the study followed T-cell immune reconstitution in a quantitative way in children after TCRalphabeta/CD19-depleted allogeneic hematopoietic cell transplantation.

This clonotype has a handful of counts. No antigen is known for it. Base qualities are not at hand, and no much larger clone is one base apart. Study-wide findings and limitations: About two months after transplant, the apparently early recovery of alphabetaT-cell counts reportedly depended on just several hundred clones that had expanded rapidly and came from non-depleted graft cells. Over the following months the frequencies of hyperexpanded clones went down, and after one year T-cell counts and TCRbeta diversity were mostly credited to newly produced T cells. In some patients, the high TCRbeta diversity seen at day 60 was put down to recipient T cells and intrathymic progenitors that had survived conditioning.

The method behind the library was PCR. Sequenced using an Illumina HiSeq 2500. Molecular barcoding was employed in the preparation of TCR libraries, with unique molecular identifiers being used to normalize TCRbeta repertoire quantification. TCRdb's own reprocessing of the public reads used fastp at Q25 and MiXCR and kept productive beta chains. For every CDR3 protein sequence, its rows merge into one entry that carries the most common genes and DNA. Here the sample has about 110,000 distinct CDR3 sequences; 10% occur a single time. The ten largest clones capture 34% of the sample. The treatment or condition label on this specimen signifies: allogeneic hematopoietic cell transplantation with graft depleted of TCRalphabeta T cells and CD19 B cells. TCRalphabeta/CD19-depleted allogeneic hematopoietic cell grafts were given to the transplant recipients, all of whom were children. CDR1 is given as SQVTM and CDR2 as ANQGSEA, both from the germline V gene. The CDR3 covers 14 residues, taking in both the cysteine and the phenylalanine. Only the CDR3 portion is preserved as DNA: 42 bases, with reading frame beginning at the first base. After removal of 3 bases from V and 7 bases from J, the junction retains 9 bases not matched to a gene.

This clonotype originated in a boy younger than 10 with acute lymphoblastic leukemia, due to receive a stem cell transplant. The chain is encoded by TRBV29-1 joined to TRBJ2-1, and 7 junction bases match TRBD2. The sequencing here drew on PBMCs, taken before TCRalphabeta/CD19-depleted stem cell transplant. The CDR3 is CSVDRAGMENEQFF. The sequenced DNA: TGCAGCGTTGACAGAGCGGGAATGGAGAATGAGCAGTTCTTC.